This T cell receptor (beta chain) was retrieved from a study of identical twins. Deletions cut 4 bases from V and 7 bases from J, with 20 bases between. CDR1 is SGHVS, CDR2 FNYEAQ, per germline. This CDR3 contains 16 residues. Study findings and constraints: Cord blood beta clonotypes present at high abundance carried fewer insertions; no such pattern appeared in memory repertoires.

This clonotype was recorded at least ten times. No antigen is known for it. From the 5' RACE reads, TCRdb called clonotypes with MiXCR, one entry per CDR3 protein. This sample has hundreds of thousands of distinct CDR3 sequences, with 6% to 6.5% found just once. The sequenced sample was naive T cells sorted from blood. The clonotype was recovered from a young man in good health. The chain links TRBV7-6 to TRBJ2-1, with D possibly being TRBD1 or TRBD2 (5 bases each). CDR3 sequence: CASSSASYGTLNEQFF. CDR3 nucleotides: TGTGCCAGCAGCTCAGCTTCCTATGGGACGTTGAATGAGCAGTTCTTC.